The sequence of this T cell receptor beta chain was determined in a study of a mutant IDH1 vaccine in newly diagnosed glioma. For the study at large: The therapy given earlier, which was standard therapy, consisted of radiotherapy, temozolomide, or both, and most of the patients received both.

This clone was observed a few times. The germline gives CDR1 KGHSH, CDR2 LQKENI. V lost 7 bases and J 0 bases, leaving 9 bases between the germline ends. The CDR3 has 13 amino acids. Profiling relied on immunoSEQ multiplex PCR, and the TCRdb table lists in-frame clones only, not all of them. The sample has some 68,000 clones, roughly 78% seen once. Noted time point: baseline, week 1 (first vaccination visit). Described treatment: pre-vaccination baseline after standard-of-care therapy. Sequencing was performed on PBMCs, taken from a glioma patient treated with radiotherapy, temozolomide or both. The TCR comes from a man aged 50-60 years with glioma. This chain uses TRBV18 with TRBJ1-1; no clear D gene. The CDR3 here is CASLTSMNTEAFF. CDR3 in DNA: TGTGCCAGCTTAACCAGCATGAACACTGAAGCTTTCTTT.